In its sample, the clone carrying this T cell receptor (beta chain) was seen many times. The antigen is undetermined. In the original workflow: Differences in CDR3 between clinicopathological groups were drawn on to build a classifier intended to discriminate distant-metastatic papillary thyroid cancer patients. TCRdb re-called the PCR reads via MiXCR. The V and J calls reflect TCRdb's pipeline rather than the authors' work. In the table there are some 55,000 clones, under 30% of which are singletons. Thyroid surgery was preceded by no treatment in any patient. CDR1 and CDR2 from the germline V gene are SEHNR and FQNEAQ (reference sequence). The ends were cut back, 2 bases at V and 4 bases at J, with 9 bases in the middle. This CDR3 has 14 amino acids. This sample is drawn from a study of metastatic and nonmetastatic thyroid tumors. As for the study in general: Repertoire comparison spanned blood and tumor or nodule tissue of malignant and benign thyroid patients. Whole-study findings and limits: Benign nodules reportedly had significantly lower TCR beta diversity than malignant thyroid tumors in blood and tumor.

The V gene is TRBV7-9, the J gene TRBJ2-1; D uncertain. Sequencing was performed on blood. The source is a female donor with papillary thyroid cancer or a benign thyroid nodule (not recorded which). Some clones in this sample may be carry-over from other donors' samples. CDR3: CASSLWEYYNEQFF. CDR3 bases: TGTGCCAGCAGCTTATGGGAATATTACAATGAGCAGTTCTTC.